The rows below give T cell receptor beta chains drawn from one sample of a study of shared clonotypes between healthy human individuals. Repertoires were generated with immunoSEQ multiplex PCR, while TCRdb's copy carries only in-frame clones and drops some. This table holds about 1.5 million clones, roughly 96% found once. The sample taken for sequencing was naive CD4+ T cells sorted from blood. Receptor source: a man aged 25 to 40 in good health. CDR3s leave out the opening cysteine and the closing phenylalanine or tryptophan. Fields, in order: CDR3 length, J gene, V gene, CDR3 protein.

12,TRBJ2-1,TRBV7-8,ASTLAGGIHEQF
12,TRBJ1-2,TRBV2,ASSEIRGNYGYT
12,TRBJ2-7,TRBV6-5,ASSRKTGAGEQY
13,TRBJ2-6,TRBV5-1,ASSRPDAGANVLT
12,TRBJ2-7,TRBV27,ASSFTQNSYEQY
13,TRBJ1-1,TRBV2,ASSERTGLNTEAF
13,TRBJ2-1,TRBV5-1,ASGLSGTGGSEQF
11,TRBJ2-7,TRBV29-1,SADTGLFGEQY
13,TRBJ1-3,TRBV10-1,ASSDFPGGENTIY
10,TRBJ2-7,TRBV6-5,ASSPLEGEQY
12,TRBJ2-7,TRBV2,ASSGDRAAYEQY
17,TRBJ2-1,TRBV19,ASNGRLAGVRPLWNEQF
12,TRBJ2-2,TRBV15,ATSREGFTGELF
12,TRBJ2-1,TRBV6-4,ASRRTSGRHEQF
14,TRBJ2-7,TRBV18,ASSPRPASGAYEQY
14,TRBJ2-2,TRBV5-1,ASSWTGTGDTGELF
11,TRBJ2-7,TRBV7-2,ASSLKFFYEQY
15,TRBJ2-3,TRBV27,ASSLFGLAGSTDTQY
11,TRBJ2-7,TRBV7-8,ASSSRLLSVQY
12,TRBJ2-7,TRBV10-1,ASSASGNSYEQY
14,TRBJ1-3,TRBV14,ASSHDIGISGNTIY
10,TRBJ2-7,TRBV30,AWRGLGYEQY
13,TRBJ1-1,TRBV5-1,ASQGTLSKNTEAF
12,TRBJ2-7,TRBV5-1,ASSFRDGIYEQY
11,TRBJ2-4,TRBV29-1,SVQTLAKNIQY
14,TRBJ1-5,TRBV27,ASSDSKSSVNQPQH
13,TRBJ2-5,TRBV18,ASSPGLAAAETQY
13,TRBJ2-7,TRBV19,ASSTRQGPTYEQY
14,TRBJ2-1,TRBV5-5,ASSSRDREFYNEQF
10,TRBJ1-2,TRBV2,ASGDTFYGYT
13,TRBJ2-7,TRBV7-3,ASSETSGPSYEQY
10,TRBJ1-1,TRBV29-1,SVEEGGAEAF
14,TRBJ2-2,TRBV5-4,ASSAGLAGGKGELF